The rows below give T cell receptor beta chains drawn from one sample of a study of cytomegalovirus exposure and HLA in healthy donors. Assay: immunoSEQ multiplex PCR; the TCRdb copy retains only in-frame clones and omits some. This sample has over 90,000 clones, with approximately 72% found just once. The sample was PBMCs. The receptors come from a woman aged 50 to 60 in good health and CMV-seronegative. CDR3s include the opening cysteine and the closing phenylalanine or tryptophan.

CDR3aa: CASRGLAGNADTQYF
j_gene: TRBJ2-3
v_gene: TRBV6-5

CDR3aa: CASSTRTGPGQETQYF
j_gene: TRBJ2-5
v_gene: TRBV21-1

CDR3aa: CASSLTGPTNEKLFF
j_gene: TRBJ1-4
v_gene: TRBV7-2

CDR3aa: CAISAPGTSGPKQFF
j_gene: TRBJ2-1
v_gene: TRBV10-3

CDR3aa: CASSRARDRGLKSYEQYF
j_gene: TRBJ2-7
v_gene: TRBV5-6

CDR3aa: CASSSGSAQYEQYF
j_gene: TRBJ2-7
v_gene: TRBV28

CDR3aa: CASRGTRGYYGYTF
j_gene: TRBJ1-2
v_gene: TRBV6-5

CDR3aa: CASSQPGGKNIQYF
j_gene: TRBJ2-4
v_gene: TRBV4-1

CDR3aa: CASSLRLAGAEQYF
j_gene: TRBJ2-7
v_gene: TRBV5-4

CDR3aa: CASSTRQGGKLFF
j_gene: TRBJ1-4
v_gene: TRBV6-5

CDR3aa: CASSFDSWSEKLFF
j_gene: TRBJ1-4
v_gene: TRBV4-3

CDR3aa: CAISGPGRGDTGELFF
j_gene: TRBJ2-2
v_gene: TRBV10-3

CDR3aa: CASSYGQGADKNIQYF
j_gene: TRBJ2-4
v_gene: TRBV6-5

CDR3aa: CASSQQGSDTQYF
j_gene: TRBJ2-3
v_gene: TRBV5-1

CDR3aa: CASSLDRGQTFNTGELFF
j_gene: TRBJ2-2
v_gene: TRBV11-3

CDR3aa: CASSYSAPGLADTQYF
j_gene: TRBJ2-3
v_gene: TRBV6-5

CDR3aa: CASSLPGLAGSNEQFF
j_gene: TRBJ2-1
v_gene: TRBV7-2

CDR3aa: CASSESPARHNEQFF
j_gene: TRBJ2-1
v_gene: TRBV6-1

CDR3aa: CASSPLAGGMEETQYF
j_gene: TRBJ2-5
v_gene: TRBV7-2

CDR3aa: CASSIRHTDTQYF
j_gene: TRBJ2-3
v_gene: TRBV19

CDR3aa: CASSLQFRGETQYF
j_gene: TRBJ2-5
v_gene: TRBV2

CDR3aa: CASSQPGQGDEQYF
j_gene: TRBJ2-7
v_gene: TRBV5-4

CDR3aa: CASSEDQGYEQYF
j_gene: TRBJ2-7
v_gene: TRBV4-1

CDR3aa: CASSLTYTGELFF
j_gene: TRBJ2-2
v_gene: TRBV5-1

CDR3aa: CASSGSGTPQETQYF
j_gene: TRBJ2-5
v_gene: TRBV5-1

CDR3aa: CASSPPGALINEQFF
j_gene: TRBJ2-1
v_gene: TRBV5-8

CDR3aa: CATSRQAQGGKQFF
j_gene: TRBJ2-1
v_gene: TRBV15

CDR3aa: CASSPPSGQVSSYEQYF
j_gene: TRBJ2-7
v_gene: TRBV18

CDR3aa: CAWTEQIEETQYF
j_gene: TRBJ2-5
v_gene: TRBV30

CDR3aa: CASSLKKTGADTQYF
j_gene: TRBJ2-3
v_gene: TRBV19

CDR3aa: CASSLGLAGPNEQFF
j_gene: TRBJ2-1
v_gene: TRBV5-1

CDR3aa: CASTNADRVYEQYF
j_gene: TRBJ2-7
v_gene: TRBV6-6

CDR3aa: CASMSGRRGEQYF
j_gene: TRBJ2-7
v_gene: TRBV25-1

CDR3aa: CASSFDRRGNTGELFF
j_gene: TRBJ2-2
v_gene: TRBV7-8

CDR3aa: CASSRWTGRNTGELFF
j_gene: TRBJ2-2
v_gene: TRBV19

CDR3aa: CASRRELVTDTQYF
j_gene: TRBJ2-3
v_gene: TRBV28

CDR3aa: CASSTGQATGEKLFF
j_gene: TRBJ1-4
v_gene: TRBV19

CDR3aa: CASSERANSPLHF
j_gene: TRBJ1-6
v_gene: TRBV25-1

CDR3aa: CASSKYLAGGLGTDTQYF
j_gene: TRBJ2-3
v_gene: TRBV19

CDR3aa: CASSLGMTSGRFTDTQYF
j_gene: TRBJ2-3
v_gene: TRBV7-6

CDR3aa: CASSGRGQGGPVWEQYF
j_gene: TRBJ2-7
v_gene: TRBV6-1

CDR3aa: CASNKGQGGAEAFF
j_gene: TRBJ1-1
v_gene: TRBV6-1

CDR3aa: CATSRGTGPDNEQFF
j_gene: TRBJ2-1
v_gene: TRBV15

CDR3aa: CASTHPGSSYEQYF
j_gene: TRBJ2-7
v_gene: TRBV7-2

CDR3aa: CASSLMGAVGNEQFF
j_gene: TRBJ2-1
v_gene: TRBV7-2

CDR3aa: CASKRDRVDYGYTF
j_gene: TRBJ1-2
v_gene: TRBV6-4

CDR3aa: CASGLLIGQGPPNEQFF
j_gene: TRBJ2-1
v_gene: TRBV12-5

CDR3aa: CASSLGGVYNEQFF
j_gene: TRBJ2-1
v_gene: TRBV7-9

CDR3aa: CASRTTGLTPTEAFF
j_gene: TRBJ1-1
v_gene: TRBV5-1

CDR3aa: CASSSEQVSNYGYTF
j_gene: TRBJ1-2
v_gene: TRBV28

CDR3aa: CASSHRGIIEQYF
j_gene: TRBJ2-7
v_gene: TRBV18

CDR3aa: CASSLAQQPQHF
j_gene: TRBJ1-5
v_gene: TRBV7-9

CDR3aa: CASSLGLGVETQYF
j_gene: TRBJ2-5
v_gene: TRBV5-4

CDR3aa: CASSSAGADTQYF
j_gene: TRBJ2-3
v_gene: TRBV6-5